This T cell receptor (beta chain) derives from a study of regulatory T cells in long-lasting Graves disease. The germline V gene encodes CDR1 MNHEY and CDR2 SMNVEV (reference sequence). V lost 2 bases, J lost 2 bases, and 7 bases lay in between. The CDR3 length is 13 residues. This clonotype appeared many times. Stated time point: persistent/refractory GD, antithyroid drugs over 5 years with positive TRAb. From RNA extracted from PBMCs, the TCR library was made. Both iRepertoire HTBI primers and Arm-PCR of CDR3 regions were used to build the TCR beta libraries. Using its own MiXCR run on the multiplex PCR reads, TCRdb lists one record per CDR3 protein. The data contain about 290,000 distinct CDR3 sequences, roughly 21% of them singletons.

The clonotype originates from a female donor with Graves disease. Sequenced here: peripheral blood mononuclear cells (PBMCs), sampled when the disease was refractory, from a patient treated with antithyroid drugs. The chain carries TRBV27 and TRBJ2-7; D is uncertain. This CDR3 is CASSLRSTYEQYF. In nucleotides, the CDR3 is TGTGCCAGCAGTTTAAGGTCCACCTACGAGCAGTACTTC.